This is a list of T cell receptor beta chains from one sample in a study of T cell repertoires in cytomegalovirus infection. TCRdb reprocessed the reads with MiXCR, giving one entry per CDR3 protein. This repertoire shows roughly 220,000 distinct CDR3 sequences, 35% to 45% found once; its top ten account for roughly three fifths. These receptors have no identified antigens. The sample in question was CD8+ T cells from cultured PBMCs, obtained from culture after CMV antigen stimulation. All receptors derive from a human donor in good health (CMV status not recorded). Some clones in this sample may be carry-over from other donors' samples. Each CDR3 is given with its conserved first and last residue. A D gene is named only where the DNA matches it firmly. The size entry is marked missing in some rows and otherwise reads once, few, many or a size class.

J gene: TRBJ2-7
V gene: TRBV5-1
clone size: -
D gene: TRBD2
CDR3 protein: CASSLDEAGGTYEQYF
CDR3 DNA: TGCGCCAGCAGCTTGGACGAAGCGGGAGGGACCTACGAGCAGTACTTC

J gene: TRBJ2-1
V gene: TRBV4-1
clone size: few
D gene: -
CDR3 protein: CASSQDRREWHEQFF
CDR3 DNA: TGCGCCAGCAGCCAAGATAGGAGGGAGTGGCATGAGCAGTTCTTC

J gene: TRBJ2-1
V gene: TRBV27
clone size: -
D gene: -
CDR3 protein: CASSPRSLPTLDEQFF
CDR3 DNA: TGTGCCAGCAGTCCAAGATCCCTCCCCACCCTCGATGAGCAGTTCTTC

J gene: TRBJ1-1
V gene: TRBV7-2
clone size: many
D gene: TRBD1
CDR3 protein: CASSFTGDPGNTEAFF
CDR3 DNA: TGTGCCAGCAGCTTTACAGGGGACCCAGGGAACACTGAAGCTTTCTTT

J gene: TRBJ1-6
V gene: TRBV12-3/TRBV12-4
clone size: many
D gene: TRBD1
CDR3 protein: CASSTYGDRGNSPLHF
CDR3 DNA: TGTGCCAGCAGTACCTATGGGGACAGGGGTAATTCACCCCTCCACTTT

J gene: TRBJ1-2
V gene: TRBV6-1
clone size: -
D gene: -
CDR3 protein: CASSVTTF
CDR3 DNA: TGTGCCAGCAGTGTCACGACCTTC

J gene: TRBJ2-4
V gene: TRBV20-1
clone size: many
D gene: -
CDR3 protein: CSARDTQIKNIQYF
CDR3 DNA: TGCAGTGCTAGAGATACACAGATCAAAAACATTCAGTACTTC

J gene: TRBJ1-4
V gene: TRBV24-1
clone size: -
D gene: -
CDR3 protein: CATSGGPSGGKLFF
CDR3 DNA: TGTGCCACCAGTGGGGGCCCGTCTGGGGGAAAACTGTTTTTT

J gene: TRBJ2-1
V gene: TRBV11-2
clone size: -
D gene: -
CDR3 protein: CASSLGAYEQFF
CDR3 DNA: TGTGCCAGCAGCCTAGGGGCGTACGAGCAGTTCTTC

J gene: TRBJ2-2
V gene: TRBV7-3
clone size: few
D gene: -
CDR3 protein: CASSPQGTGELFF
CDR3 DNA: TGTGCCAGCAGCCCTCAGGGGACCGGGGAGCTGTTTTTT

J gene: TRBJ2-1
V gene: TRBV23-1
clone size: -
D gene: -
CDR3 protein: CASSHNRRWGCLRDEQFF
CDR3 DNA: TGCGCCAGCAGTCACAACCGGAGGTGGGGGTGCCTAAGGGATGAGCAGTTCTTC

J gene: TRBJ2-7
V gene: TRBV20-1
clone size: -
D gene: -
CDR3 protein: CSARNQGAYEQYF
CDR3 DNA: TGCAGTGCTAGAAACCAAGGGGCCTACGAGCAGTACTTC

J gene: TRBJ2-1
V gene: TRBV7-3
clone size: -
D gene: -
CDR3 protein: CASSHGAGAEQFF
CDR3 DNA: TGTGCCAGCAGCCACGGGGCGGGGGCCGAGCAGTTCTTC

J gene: TRBJ2-1
V gene: TRBV28
clone size: -
D gene: TRBD2
CDR3 protein: CASSLRLAGPSYNEQFF
CDR3 DNA: TGTGCCAGCAGTTTAAGACTAGCGGGACCCTCCTACAATGAGCAGTTCTTC

J gene: TRBJ2-3
V gene: TRBV20-1
clone size: few
D gene: TRBD2
CDR3 protein: CSARGSRGTNPSWGVNTQYF
CDR3 DNA: TGCAGTGCTAGAGGTAGTCGGGGGACTAACCCCTCCTGGGGAGTTAATACGCAGTATTTT

J gene: TRBJ2-2
V gene: TRBV2
clone size: few
D gene: -
CDR3 protein: CASSEPVEDTGELFF
CDR3 DNA: TGTGCCAGCAGTGAACCCGTGGAGGACACCGGGGAGCTGTTTTTT

J gene: TRBJ2-7
V gene: TRBV7-9
clone size: -
D gene: TRBD1
CDR3 protein: CASSLLDRLGTYEQYF
CDR3 DNA: TGTGCCAGCAGCTTACTGGACAGGTTGGGAACCTACGAGCAGTACTTC

J gene: TRBJ2-7
V gene: TRBV7-4
clone size: -
D gene: -
CDR3 protein: CASSLASDEPYF
CDR3 DNA: TGTGCCAGCAGCTTAGCCTCTGACGAGCCGTACTTC

J gene: TRBJ2-2
V gene: TRBV7-6
clone size: -
D gene: -
CDR3 protein: CASSQSRAGELFF
CDR3 DNA: TGTGCCAGCAGCCAATCGAGGGCCGGGGAGCTGTTTTTT

J gene: TRBJ2-5
V gene: TRBV2
clone size: few
D gene: TRBD1
CDR3 protein: CASSSSGTGRLGTRDEETQYF
CDR3 DNA: TGTGCCAGCAGTTCCTCCGGGACAGGGAGATTAGGAACTAGGGACGAAGAGACCCAGTACTTC

J gene: TRBJ2-7
V gene: TRBV6-6
clone size: few
D gene: -
CDR3 protein: CASSFVGTEAYEQYF
CDR3 DNA: TGTGCCAGCAGTTTTGTCGGGACGGAGGCCTACGAGCAGTACTTC

J gene: TRBJ2-5
V gene: TRBV7-6
clone size: -
D gene: TRBD2
CDR3 protein: CASSFSRGLETQYF
CDR3 DNA: TGTGCCAGCAGCTTCTCGCGGGGGTTAGAGACCCAGTACTTC

J gene: TRBJ1-3
V gene: TRBV13
clone size: -
D gene: -
CDR3 protein: CASSKGTGNTIYF
CDR3 DNA: TGTGCCAGCAGCAAGGGGACTGGAAACACCATATATTTT

J gene: TRBJ2-1
V gene: TRBV11-2
clone size: -
D gene: TRBD1
CDR3 protein: CASSPRQGENEQFF
CDR3 DNA: TGTGCCAGCAGCCCCCGACAGGGGGAAAATGAGCAGTTCTTC

J gene: TRBJ2-1
V gene: TRBV25-1
clone size: -
D gene: -
CDR3 protein: CASSGAFYEQFF
CDR3 DNA: TGTGCCAGCAGTGGGGCCTTTTATGAGCAGTTCTTC

J gene: TRBJ2-1
V gene: TRBV12-3/TRBV12-4
clone size: few
D gene: TRBD2
CDR3 protein: CASSPRAGGFYNEQFF
CDR3 DNA: TGTGCCAGCAGCCCGAGAGCGGGGGGGTTCTACAATGAGCAGTTCTTC

J gene: TRBJ2-7
V gene: TRBV29-1
clone size: -
D gene: TRBD2
CDR3 protein: CSVEETSGRRNEQYF
CDR3 DNA: TGCAGCGTTGAGGAGACTAGCGGGAGGCGGAACGAGCAGTACTTC

J gene: TRBJ2-7
V gene: TRBV5-6
clone size: -
D gene: TRBD2
CDR3 protein: CASSYSGGAYEQYF
CDR3 DNA: TGTGCCAGCAGTTATAGCGGGGGGGCCTACGAGCAGTACTTC

J gene: TRBJ1-5
V gene: TRBV12-5
clone size: -
D gene: -
CDR3 protein: CASGLSSGRGPQHF
CDR3 DNA: TGTGCTAGTGGTTTGTCGTCAGGTCGGGGGCCCCAGCATTTT

J gene: TRBJ1-3
V gene: TRBV19
clone size: -
D gene: -
CDR3 protein: CASSPHIFGNTIYF
CDR3 DNA: TGTGCCAGTAGCCCTCATATCTTTGGAAACACCATATATTTT

J gene: TRBJ1-3
V gene: TRBV7-9
clone size: -
D gene: -
CDR3 protein: CASSSTPSGNTIYF
CDR3 DNA: TGTGCCAGCAGCAGCACACCCTCTGGAAACACCATATATTTT

J gene: TRBJ1-2
V gene: TRBV5-1
clone size: -
D gene: -
CDR3 protein: CASSLDTSGYTF
CDR3 DNA: TGCGCCAGCAGCTTGGACACGAGCGGCTACACCTTC

J gene: TRBJ1-2
V gene: TRBV29-1
clone size: few
D gene: -
CDR3 protein: CSASGIGGGYTF
CDR3 DNA: TGCAGCGCCTCAGGGATAGGGGGAGGCTACACCTTC

J gene: TRBJ1-1
V gene: TRBV6-5
clone size: -
D gene: -
CDR3 protein: CASSYPGGGTDAFF
CDR3 DNA: TGTGCCAGCAGTTACCCCGGGGGGGGCACTGATGCTTTCTTT

J gene: TRBJ2-5
V gene: TRBV20-1
clone size: -
D gene: -
CDR3 protein: CSAKVPDRVGLQETQYF
CDR3 DNA: TGCAGTGCTAAAGTTCCCGACAGGGTGGGACTTCAAGAGACCCAGTACTTC

J gene: TRBJ2-1
V gene: TRBV10-3
clone size: many
D gene: -
CDR3 protein: CAISESGSGLNNEQFF
CDR3 DNA: TGTGCCATCAGTGAGTCTGGGTCTGGCCTGAACAATGAGCAGTTCTTC

J gene: TRBJ2-1
V gene: TRBV11-2
clone size: -
D gene: -
CDR3 protein: CASSPQGGSSYNEQFF
CDR3 DNA: TGTGCCAGCAGCCCACAGGGTGGGAGCTCCTACAATGAGCAGTTCTTC